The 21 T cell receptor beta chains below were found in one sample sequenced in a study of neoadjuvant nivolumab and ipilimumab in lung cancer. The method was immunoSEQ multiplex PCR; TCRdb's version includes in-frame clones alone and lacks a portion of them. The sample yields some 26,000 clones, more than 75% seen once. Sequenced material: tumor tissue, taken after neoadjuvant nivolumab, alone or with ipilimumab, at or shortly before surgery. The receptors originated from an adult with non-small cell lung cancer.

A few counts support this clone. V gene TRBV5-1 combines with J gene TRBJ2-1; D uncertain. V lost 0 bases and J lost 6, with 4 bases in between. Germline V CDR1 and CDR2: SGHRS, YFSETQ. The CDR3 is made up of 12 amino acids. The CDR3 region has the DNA TGCGCCAGCAGCTTGGATGGCAATGAGCAGTTCTTC. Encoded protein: CASSLDGNEQFF. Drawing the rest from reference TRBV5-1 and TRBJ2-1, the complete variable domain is KAGVTQTPRYLIKTRGQQVTLSCSPISGHRSVSWYQQTPGQGLQFLFEYFSETQRNKGNFPGRFSGRQFSNSRSEMNVSTLELGDSALYLCASSLDGNEQFFGPGTRLTVL.

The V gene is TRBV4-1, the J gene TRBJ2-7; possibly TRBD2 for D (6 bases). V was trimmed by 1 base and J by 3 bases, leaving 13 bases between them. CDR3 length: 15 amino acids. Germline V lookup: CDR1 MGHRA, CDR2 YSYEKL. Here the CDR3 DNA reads TGCGCCAGCAGCCAAGGAGGCGGGATTCTCTACGAGCAGTACTTC. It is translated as CASSQGGGILYEQYF.

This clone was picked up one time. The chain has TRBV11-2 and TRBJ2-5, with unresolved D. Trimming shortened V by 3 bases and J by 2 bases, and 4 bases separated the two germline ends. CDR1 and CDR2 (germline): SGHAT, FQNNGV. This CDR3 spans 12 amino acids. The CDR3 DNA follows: TGTGCCAGCAGCTTCGGGCAAGAGACCCAGTACTTC. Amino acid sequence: CASSFGQETQYF.

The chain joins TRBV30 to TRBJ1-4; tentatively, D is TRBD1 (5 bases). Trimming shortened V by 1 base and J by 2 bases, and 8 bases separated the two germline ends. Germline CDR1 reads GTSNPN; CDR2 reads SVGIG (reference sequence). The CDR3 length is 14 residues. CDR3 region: CAWSGGLTNEKLFF. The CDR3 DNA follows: TGTGCCTGGAGTGGGGGGTTGACTAATGAAAAACTGTTTTTT.

The CDR3 bases are TGTGCCAGCAGCCTTAGCGGGATGCGCGAGACCCAGTACTTC. Its translation: CASSLSGMRETQYF. The genes are TRBV14 and TRBJ2-5, with 8 bases aligning to TRBD2. Trimming took 4 bases from V and 5 from J; bases not matched to a gene: 6. Germline V gene sequence: CDR1 SGHDN, CDR2 FVKESK. CDR3 length: 14 amino acids.

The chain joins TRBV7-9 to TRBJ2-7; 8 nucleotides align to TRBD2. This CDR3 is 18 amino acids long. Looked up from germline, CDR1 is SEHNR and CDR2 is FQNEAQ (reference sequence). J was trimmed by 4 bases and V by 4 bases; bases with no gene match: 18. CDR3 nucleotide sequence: TGTGCCAGCAGCTCCCCTCTCGGCGGAGGAGCGGGAGAGTACGAGCAGTACTTC. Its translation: CASSSPLGGGAGEYEQYF.

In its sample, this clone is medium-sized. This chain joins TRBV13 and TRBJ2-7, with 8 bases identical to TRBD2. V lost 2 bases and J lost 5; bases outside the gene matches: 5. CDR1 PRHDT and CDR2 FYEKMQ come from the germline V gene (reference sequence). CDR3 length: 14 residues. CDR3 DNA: TGTGCCAGCAGCTTAAGGGGACTAGAGGACGAGCAGTACTTC. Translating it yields CASSLRGLEDEQYF.

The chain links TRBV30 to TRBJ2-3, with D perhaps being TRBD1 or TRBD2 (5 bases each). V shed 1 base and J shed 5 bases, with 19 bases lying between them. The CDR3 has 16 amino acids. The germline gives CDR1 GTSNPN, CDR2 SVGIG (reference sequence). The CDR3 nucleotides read TGTGCCTGGAGTGAGCCGGGGCAGGGATTAGGAGATACGCAGTATTTT. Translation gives CAWSEPGQGLGDTQYF.

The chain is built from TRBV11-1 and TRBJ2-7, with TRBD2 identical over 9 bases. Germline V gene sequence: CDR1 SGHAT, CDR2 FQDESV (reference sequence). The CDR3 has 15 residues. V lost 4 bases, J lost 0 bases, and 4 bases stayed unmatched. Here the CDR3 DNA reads TGTGCCAGCAGCTCAGCGGGAGGATTCTCCTACGAGCAGTACTTC. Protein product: CASSSAGGFSYEQYF.

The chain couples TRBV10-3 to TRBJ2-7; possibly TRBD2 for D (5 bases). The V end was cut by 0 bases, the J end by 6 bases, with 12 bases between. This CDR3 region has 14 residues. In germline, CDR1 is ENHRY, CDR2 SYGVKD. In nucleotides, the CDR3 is TGTGCCATCAGTGAGTCGACGGGGAATGGCGAGCAGTACTTC. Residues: CAISESTGNGEQYF.

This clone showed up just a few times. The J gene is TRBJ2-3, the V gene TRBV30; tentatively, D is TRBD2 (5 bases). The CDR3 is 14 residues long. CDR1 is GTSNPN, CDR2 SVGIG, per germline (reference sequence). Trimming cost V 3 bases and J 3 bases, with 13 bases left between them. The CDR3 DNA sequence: TGTGCCTGGAGAGGCGGGCGGAGAACAGATACGCAGTATTTT. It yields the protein CAWRGGRRTDTQYF.

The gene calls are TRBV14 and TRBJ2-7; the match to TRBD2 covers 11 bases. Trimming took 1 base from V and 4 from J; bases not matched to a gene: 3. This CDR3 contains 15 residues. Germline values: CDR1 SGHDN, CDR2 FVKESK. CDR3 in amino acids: CASSQVTSGGYEQYF. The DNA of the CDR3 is TGTGCCAGCAGCCAAGTTACTAGCGGGGGTTACGAGCAGTACTTC.

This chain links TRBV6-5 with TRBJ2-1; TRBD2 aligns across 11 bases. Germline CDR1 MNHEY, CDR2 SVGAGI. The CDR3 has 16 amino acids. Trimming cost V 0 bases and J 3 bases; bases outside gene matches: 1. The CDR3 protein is CASSYSGTSGYNEQFF. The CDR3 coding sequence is TGTGCCAGCAGTTACTCGGGGACTAGCGGCTACAATGAGCAGTTCTTC.

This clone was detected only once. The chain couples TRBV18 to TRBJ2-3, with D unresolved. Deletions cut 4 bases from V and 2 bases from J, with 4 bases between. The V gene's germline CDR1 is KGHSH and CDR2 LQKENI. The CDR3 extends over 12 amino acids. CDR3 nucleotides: TGTGCCAGCTCACTTTACACAGATACGCAGTATTTT. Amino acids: CASSLYTDTQYF.

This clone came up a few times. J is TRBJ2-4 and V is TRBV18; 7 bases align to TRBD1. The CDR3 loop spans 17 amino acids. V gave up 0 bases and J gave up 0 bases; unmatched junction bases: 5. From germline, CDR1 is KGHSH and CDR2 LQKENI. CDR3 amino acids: CASSPPDQGVAKNIQYF. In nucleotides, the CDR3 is TGTGCCAGCTCACCACCGGACCAGGGGGTAGCCAAAAACATTCAGTACTTC.

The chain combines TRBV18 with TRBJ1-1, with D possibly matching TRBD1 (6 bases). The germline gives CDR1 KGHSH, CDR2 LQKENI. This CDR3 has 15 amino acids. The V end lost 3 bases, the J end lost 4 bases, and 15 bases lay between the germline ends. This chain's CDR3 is CASSPLGAQSTEAFF. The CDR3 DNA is TGTGCCAGCTCACCGTTGGGGGCCCAGAGCACTGAAGCTTTCTTT. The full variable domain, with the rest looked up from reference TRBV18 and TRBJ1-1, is NAGVMQNPRHLVRRRGQEARLRCSPMKGHSHVYWYRQLPEEGLKFMVYLQKENIIDESGMPKERFSAEFPKEGPSILRIQQVVRGDSAAYFCASSPLGAQSTEAFFGQGTRLTVV.

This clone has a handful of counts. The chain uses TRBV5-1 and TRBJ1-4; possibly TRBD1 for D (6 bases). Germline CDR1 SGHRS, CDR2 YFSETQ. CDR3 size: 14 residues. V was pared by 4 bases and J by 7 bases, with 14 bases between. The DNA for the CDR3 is TGCGCCAGCAGCGCCACAGGGTTGGGTGAAAAACTGTTTTTT. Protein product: CASSATGLGEKLFF. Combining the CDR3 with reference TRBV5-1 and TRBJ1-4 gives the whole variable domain KAGVTQTPRYLIKTRGQQVTLSCSPISGHRSVSWYQQTPGQGLQFLFEYFSETQRNKGNFPGRFSGRQFSNSRSEMNVSTLELGDSALYLCASSATGLGEKLFFGSGTQLSVL.

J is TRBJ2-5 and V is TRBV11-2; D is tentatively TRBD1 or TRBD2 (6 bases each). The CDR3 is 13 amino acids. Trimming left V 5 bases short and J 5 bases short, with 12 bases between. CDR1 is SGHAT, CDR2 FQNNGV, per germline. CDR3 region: CASSPRRGETQYF. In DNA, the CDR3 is TGTGCCAGCAGCCCCAGGAGGGGGGAGACCCAGTACTTC.

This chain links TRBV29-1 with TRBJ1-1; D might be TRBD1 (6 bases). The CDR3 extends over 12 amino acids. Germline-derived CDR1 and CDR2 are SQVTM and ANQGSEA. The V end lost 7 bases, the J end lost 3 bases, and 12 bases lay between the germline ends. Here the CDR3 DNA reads TGCAGCGCAACACAGGGATACACTGAAGCTTTCTTT. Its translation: CSATQGYTEAFF. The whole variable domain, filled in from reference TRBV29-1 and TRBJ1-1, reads SAVISQKPSRDICQRGTSLTIQCQVDSQVTMMFWYRQQPGQSLTLIATANQGSEATYESGFVIDKFPISRPNLTFSTLTVSNMSPEDSSIYLCSATQGYTEAFFGQGTRLTVV.

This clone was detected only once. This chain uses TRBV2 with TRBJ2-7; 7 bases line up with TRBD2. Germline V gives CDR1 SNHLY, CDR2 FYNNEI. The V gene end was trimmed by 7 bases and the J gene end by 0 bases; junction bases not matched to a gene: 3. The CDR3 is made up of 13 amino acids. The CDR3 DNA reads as TGTGCCAGCAAAGGGACTAACTCCTACGAGCAGTACTTC. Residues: CASKGTNSYEQYF.

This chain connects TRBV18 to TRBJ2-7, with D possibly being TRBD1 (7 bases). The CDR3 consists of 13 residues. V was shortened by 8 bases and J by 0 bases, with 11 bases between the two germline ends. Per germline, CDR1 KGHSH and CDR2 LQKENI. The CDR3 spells CASSRGDSYEQYF. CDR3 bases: TGTGCCAGCAGCAGGGGGGACTCCTACGAGCAGTACTTC.